Following are 21 T cell receptor beta chains from one sample sequenced in a study of blood T cell repertoires in COVID-19. Sequencing was performed with immunoSEQ multiplex PCR; in TCRdb, only in-frame clones are kept and a portion is missing. This sample has approximately 120,000 clones, with roughly 89% found just once. The sequencing sample was made of peripheral blood. Receptors were obtained from a human donor with acute or convalescent COVID-19. The donor label of this sample is uncertain.

The gene calls are TRBV5-5 and TRBJ2-3, with TRBD1 matching over 9 bases. This CDR3 has 13 amino acids. Trimming took 4 bases from V and 11 from J; bases not matched to a gene: 8. Per germline, CDR1 SGHKS and CDR2 YYEKEE (reference sequence). The CDR3 reads CASSLTGTGLQYF. The CDR3 nucleotides are TGTGCCAGCAGCCTGACCGGGACAGGGCTGCAGTATTTT.

The rearrangement links TRBV6-2 or TRBV6-3 to TRBJ1-5; the D is unclear. V was clipped by 2 bases and J by 15 bases, with 17 bases between them. The CDR3 is made up of 13 amino acids. Germline-derived CDR1 and CDR2 are MNHEY and SVGEGT. The CDR3 nucleotides are TGTGCCAGCAGTTACGGTGAGGGCCGGCTGGTGCATTTT. Translating it yields CASSYGEGRLVHF.

This clone came up once. The rearrangement links TRBV28 to TRBJ1-2, with D perhaps matching TRBD1 (6 bases). The CDR3 totals 15 residues. Trimming cost V 7 bases and J 2 bases, with 17 bases left between them. Germline V gene lookup returns CDR1 MDHEN and CDR2 SYDVKM. This CDR3 is CASTSPGQSNYGYTF. The DNA for the CDR3 is TGTGCCAGCACATCGCCGGGACAATCCAACTATGGCTACACCTTC.

The chain links TRBV15 to TRBJ1-3; D unresolved. Trimming shortened V by 0 bases and J by 4 bases, and 19 bases separated the two germline ends. Germline CDR1 and CDR2: LNHNV and YYDKDF (reference sequence). This CDR3 has 18 amino acids. The CDR3 is CATSREPSGVWTGNTIYF. The DNA of the CDR3 is TGTGCCACCAGCAGAGAGCCCAGCGGCGTCTGGACCGGAAACACCATATATTTT.

This chain connects TRBV2 to TRBJ2-5; TRBD1 matches at 8 bases. The V gene end was trimmed by 7 bases and the J gene end by 5 bases; junction bases not matched to a gene: 3. This CDR3 spans 12 amino acids. The V gene's germline CDR1 is SNHLY and CDR2 FYNNEI. The chain's CDR3 is CASTTGVETQYF. The CDR3 nucleotides read TGTGCCAGCACGACAGGGGTGGAGACCCAGTACTTC.

This chain uses TRBV7-9 with TRBJ1-4, with a possible D match to TRBD1 (6 bases). The germline V gene encodes CDR1 SEHNR and CDR2 FQNEAQ (reference sequence). V was clipped by 3 bases and J by 7 bases, with 15 bases between them. The CDR3 sequence is 15 residues long. The CDR3 reads CASSLEQGFREKLFF. The CDR3 DNA follows: TGTGCCAGCAGCTTGGAACAGGGTTTTCGTGAAAAACTGTTTTTT.

This chain joins TRBV21-1 and TRBJ2-3; the D segment call TRBD2 is taken from the table without a DNA check. TRBV21-1 is termed a pseudogene. This CDR3 is 11 amino acids long. DNA of the CDR3: TGTGCCAGAGAGGGCACAGATACGCAGTATTTT. Translating it yields CAREGTDTQYF.

The chain uses TRBV28 and TRBJ1-1; D gene ambiguous. The germline V gene has CDR1 MDHEN and CDR2 SYDVKM. Trimming took 3 bases from V and 2 from J, leaving 10 bases between them. The CDR3 has 14 amino acids. CDR3 bases: TGTGCCAGCAGTTTCTTCCGGAGAAACACTGAAGCTTTCTTT. Translated: CASSFFRRNTEAFF.

The chain employs TRBV11-3 and TRBJ2-3; 7 bases are a match to TRBD2. This CDR3 has 18 amino acids. The V segment lost 2 bases and the J segment 5 bases; nucleotides outside the gene matches: 16. Germline assignment: CDR1 SGHNT and CDR2 YENEEA. CDR3 DNA: TGTGCCAGCAGCTTATCCCCCGCTAGCGGTTCTCTGGGAGATACGCAGTATTTT. This sequence encodes CASSLSPASGSLGDTQYF.

This sequence joins TRBV20-1 and TRBJ2-1; TRBD2 might be the D (5 bases). Germline V gene sequence: CDR1 DFQATT, CDR2 SNEGSKA (reference sequence). CDR3 length equals 10 residues. Here the CDR3 reads CSGLEDEQFF. For the CDR3, the DNA is TGCAGCGGGTTGGAGGATGAGCAGTTCTTC.

V is TRBV30 and J is TRBJ2-7, with D perhaps matching TRBD1 (7 bases). Trimming shortened V by 4 bases and J by 2 bases, and 24 bases separated the two germline ends. Germline V gene sequence: CDR1 GTSNPN, CDR2 SVGIG (reference sequence). The CDR3 is 17 residues long. CDR3 sequence: CAWNAGQRWLEAYEQYF. Here the CDR3 DNA reads TGTGCCTGGAATGCGGGACAGCGCTGGCTCGAAGCCTACGAGCAGTACTTC.

The chain links TRBV7-9 to TRBJ1-4; D is possibly TRBD1 (6 bases). With 5 bases removed from V and 3 bases from J, the gap between germline ends came to 19 bases. This CDR3 is 17 amino acids long. Germline lookup yields CDR1 SEHNR and CDR2 FQNEAQ (reference sequence). The CDR3 loop reads CASSPARGSVANEKLFF. Here the CDR3 DNA reads TGTGCCAGCAGCCCTGCGAGGGGGAGCGTGGCTAATGAAAAACTGTTTTTT.

This sequence joins TRBV6-5 and TRBJ2-7; tentatively, D is TRBD1 (6 bases). CDR3 length: 13 residues. With 8 bases removed from V and 3 bases from J, the gap between germline ends came to 14 bases. Germline V gene data show CDR1 as MNHEY and CDR2 as SVGAGI. CDR3 bases: TGTGCCAGCCCTTCCCCGGGACACTACGAGCAGTACTTC. This encodes CASPSPGHYEQYF.

In the case of this clone: At one end the junction does not follow the germline gene, possibly because of a read error. CDR3 in amino acids: CASSERGAYISPLHF. The CDR3 nucleotides are TGTGCCAGCAGTGAGCGGGGGGCGTATATTTCACCCCTCCACTTT. The chain recombines TRBV2 with TRBJ1-6, with a possible D match to TRBD1 (6 bases). In germline, CDR1 is SNHLY, CDR2 FYNNEI. The CDR3 length is 15 residues.

The rearrangement links TRBV5-1 to TRBJ2-5, with a weak D call TRBD1 (7 bases). V dropped 4 bases and J dropped 5 bases, with 15 bases sitting between them. CDR3 length: 14 residues. The germline V gene has CDR1 SGHRS and CDR2 YFSETQ. The CDR3 DNA is TGCGCCAGCAGCCCGGGACTCAGGGGGGAGACCCAGTACTTC. It codes for CASSPGLRGETQYF.

The gene calls are TRBV11-3 and TRBJ2-1; 9 positions agree with TRBD2. J gave up 7 bases and V 4 bases, and 5 bases lay outside the gene matches. The CDR3 has 14 residues. In germline, CDR1 is SGHNT, CDR2 YENEEA. In DNA form, the CDR3 reads TGTGCCAGCAGCTATAGCGGGGGTTTAAATGAGCAGTTCTTC. It codes for CASSYSGGLNEQFF.

J is TRBJ1-2 and V is TRBV19, with TRBD1 matching over 7 bases. Trimming took 5 bases from V and 4 from J; bases not matched to a gene: 4. Germline V CDR1 and CDR2: LNHDA, SQIVND (reference sequence). The CDR3 sequence is 13 residues long. The CDR3 loop is CASSQDRAYGYTF. CDR3 bases: TGTGCCAGTAGTCAAGACAGGGCCTATGGCTACACCTTC.

The V call is TRBV6-5, the J call TRBJ1-5; D perhaps matches TRBD1 (6 bases). Trimming shortened V by 5 bases and J by 7 bases, and 15 bases separated the two germline ends. Germline V lookup: CDR1 MNHEY, CDR2 SVGAGI. This CDR3 has 14 residues. CDR3 sequence (DNA): TGTGCCAGCAGTCCAACAGGGTTAGGCCAGCCCCAGCATTTT. It translates to CASSPTGLGQPQHF.

This clone was observed once. This chain joins TRBV28 and TRBJ2-1, with D possibly matching TRBD2 (5 bases). Trimming shortened V by 3 bases and J by 7 bases, and 7 bases separated the two germline ends. The germline V gene has CDR1 MDHEN and CDR2 SYDVKM. This CDR3 has 12 residues. The CDR3 DNA follows: TGTGCCAGCAGTTTGAGGGTGAATGAGCAGTTCTTC. This gives the protein CASSLRVNEQFF.

The chain links TRBV4-3 to TRBJ1-1, with a weak D call TRBD1 (5 bases). CDR3 length equals 15 residues. Trimming shortened V by 0 bases and J by 3 bases, and 11 bases separated the two germline ends. Germline V gives CDR1 LGHNA, CDR2 YSLEER. The CDR3 DNA reads as TGCGCCAGCAGCCAAGATTTAGGGGTTGACACTGAAGCTTTCTTT. Its protein product is CASSQDLGVDTEAFF.

This chain links TRBV28 with TRBJ2-7; D call uncertain. V gave up 7 bases and J gave up 4 bases, with 11 bases separating them. Per germline, CDR1 MDHEN and CDR2 SYDVKM. The CDR3 length is 12 residues. This CDR3 is CASTDNRYEQYF. The CDR3 DNA follows: TGTGCCAGCACCGACAACCGATACGAGCAGTACTTC.